This T cell receptor beta chain originates from a study of radiotherapy plus CTLA-4 blockade in lung cancer. Overall study: With over 25% of patients having disease control, objective responses were seen in approximately 19%.

Points from the study as a whole: After radiotherapy and ipilimumab, tumor-derived clones expanded in peripheral blood.

Clones were read by immunoSEQ multiplex PCR, and TCRdb kept only the in-frame ones, dropping some. The sample includes roughly 59,000 clones, around three quarters seen only once; the top ten take 6.5% to 9.5%. V lost 0 bases, J lost 0 bases, and 9 bases stayed unmatched. CDR1 and CDR2 from the germline V gene are SGHNT and YENEEA. The CDR3 spans 19 residues. A few counts support this clone. Its antigen is still unknown. Sequencing was performed on peripheral blood, taken from a patient treated with radiotherapy plus ipilimumab. The TCR sequence derives from a human donor with non-small cell lung cancer whose response to radiotherapy plus ipilimumab could not be evaluated. The chain employs TRBV11-3 and TRBJ2-4; 9 bases are shared with TRBD1. This CDR3 reads CASSLESTGTGIAKNIQYF. As DNA, the CDR3 is TGTGCCAGCAGCTTAGAGTCGACCGGGACAGGGATAGCCAAAAACATTCAGTACTTC.